The 8 T cell receptor beta chains below were found in one sample sequenced in a study of T cell responses to AZD1222 COVID-19 vaccine. Profiled with immunoSEQ multiplex PCR; TCRdb holds only in-frame clones, not every one. The table includes 100,000 or so clones, roughly nine tenths detected once. Sequenced here: peripheral blood, sampled 28 days after the second AZD1222 dose. These receptors all stem from an adult who received the AZD1222 COVID-19 vaccine.

The J gene is TRBJ1-2, the V gene TRBV27; 7 bases are a match to TRBD1. Germline CDR1 MNHEY, CDR2 SMNVEV (reference sequence). V shed 5 bases, J shed 2 bases, and the junction held 5 bases outside the gene matches. This CDR3 comprises 14 residues. DNA for the CDR3: TGTGCCAGCAGTACTTTGACAGGGAACTATGGCTACACCTTC. Amino acids: CASSTLTGNYGYTF.

J is TRBJ1-6 and V is TRBV24-1; TRBD1 is a possible D gene (6 bases). V lost 5 bases and J 10 bases, leaving 11 bases between the germline ends. Germline loops: CDR1 KGHDR, CDR2 SFDVKD. This CDR3 region has 13 residues. The CDR3 DNA is TGTGCCACCAGTGCAGGGGTCGGGTCACCCCTCCACTTT. Translated: CATSAGVGSPLHF.

V is TRBV11-2 and J is TRBJ1-2; D uncertain. Germline V CDR1 and CDR2: SGHAT, FQNNGV. The CDR3 runs to 14 residues. The V and J ends lost 11 bases and 2 bases respectively, with 18 bases between them. CDR3 in amino acids: CAARSLQKNYGYTF. The CDR3 bases are TGTGCCGCCCGCAGCCTTCAGAAGAACTATGGCTACACCTTC.

The chain has TRBV7-2 and TRBJ2-1; no clear D. Germline values: CDR1 SGHTA, CDR2 FQGNSA. The CDR3 loop spans 18 amino acids. V was clipped by 5 bases and J by 0 bases, with 20 bases between them. CDR3 amino acids: CASSQPLWASSSYNEQFF. CDR3 DNA sequence: TGTGCCAGCAGCCAACCCCTCTGGGCCTCCAGCTCCTACAATGAGCAGTTCTTC. The full variable domain, with the rest looked up from reference TRBV7-2 and TRBJ2-1, is GAGVSQSPSNKVTEKGKDVELRCDPISGHTALYWYRQSLGQGLEFLIYFQGNSAPDKSGLPSDRFSAERTGGSVSTLTIQRTQQEDSAVYLCASSQPLWASSSYNEQFFGPGTRLTVL.

This sequence joins TRBV12-5 and TRBJ2-3, with a possible D match to TRBD2 (6 bases). The V gene's germline CDR1 is LGHNT and CDR2 FRNRAP. The V gene lost 2 bases and the J gene lost 4 bases, with 7 bases spanning the gap. The CDR3 runs to 13 residues. CDR3 in DNA: TGTGCTAGTGGTTTGACGGGGGCAGATACGCAGTATTTT. Translating it yields CASGLTGADTQYF. Supplemented by reference TRBV12-5 and TRBJ2-3, the full variable domain reads DARVTQTPRHKVTEMGQEVTMRCQPILGHNTVFWYRQTMMQGLELLAYFRNRAPLDDSGMPKDRFSAEMPDATLATLKIQPSEPRDSAVYFCASGLTGADTQYFGPGTRLTVL.

The chain combines TRBV5-5 with TRBJ2-3; 10 bases are a match to TRBD1. CDR3 size: 16 residues. Germline trimming cut 4 bases from V and 2 bases from J; bases unmatched to any gene: 7. Germline CDR1 SGHKS, CDR2 YYEKEE (reference sequence). CDR3 amino acids: CASSIAGTGDTDTQYF. DNA of the CDR3: TGTGCCAGCAGCATTGCCGGGACAGGGGACACAGATACGCAGTATTTT.

The chain employs TRBV19 and TRBJ2-6, with D maybe TRBD1 (6 bases). The CDR3 extends over 14 amino acids. Deletions cut 6 bases from V and 4 bases from J, with 10 bases between. Germline V gives CDR1 LNHDA, CDR2 SQIVND (reference sequence). DNA for the CDR3: TGTGCCAGTAGGAGGGGGTCCGGGGCCAACGTCCTGACTTTC. Its protein is CASRRGSGANVLTF.

With regard to this clone: The junction and the germline gene differ at one end; a read error may be behind it. The rearrangement links TRBV19 to TRBJ2-1; 7 bases line up with TRBD2. CDR3 size: 15 residues. Germline values: CDR1 LNHDA, CDR2 SQIVND (reference sequence). The CDR3 nucleotides are TGTGCCAGTAGCATAGCGGGTACGCTCTACAATGAGCAGTTCTTC. This encodes CASSIAGTLYNEQFF.